The 13 T cell receptor beta chains below were found in one sample sequenced in a study of blood T cell repertoires in COVID-19. TCRdb keeps only in-frame clones here, not all; method: immunoSEQ multiplex PCR. The sample lists fewer than 60,000 clones, roughly 90% occurring once. The sample was peripheral blood. Source of these receptors: a human donor in a cohort sampled during active COVID-19.

The V gene is TRBV7-9, the J gene TRBJ1-2, with 7 positions matching TRBD1. Unmatched junction bases numbered 6, after V lost 5 bases and J lost 6 bases. CDR1 is SEHNR and CDR2 is FQNEAQ in the germline V gene (reference sequence). The CDR3 is 13 amino acids. The CDR3 is CASSREGADGYTF. The CDR3 DNA reads TGTGCCAGCAGCCGAGAGGGGGCGGATGGCTACACCTTC.

The chain recombines TRBV10-1 with TRBJ2-7; no clear D gene. CDR1 is WNHNN, CDR2 SYGVQD, per germline (reference sequence). Trimming removed 4 bases at V and 2 bases at J, with 9 bases between. This CDR3 has 13 residues. CDR3 residues: CASSGENPYEQYF. CDR3 DNA: TGCGCCAGCAGTGGTGAGAATCCCTACGAGCAGTACTTC.

The rearrangement links TRBV5-8 to TRBJ2-3; D is undetermined. The V end was cut by 0 bases, the J end by 6 bases, with 17 bases between. CDR1 is SGHTS, CDR2 YDEGEE, per germline. The length of the CDR3 is 16 residues. This CDR3 reads CASSLAARSDTDTQYF. For the CDR3, the DNA is TGTGCCAGCAGCTTGGCAGCGCGGTCGGATACGGATACGCAGTATTTT.

V is TRBV3-1 (or the pseudogene TRBV3-2) and J is TRBJ1-1, with D perhaps TRBD1 (5 bases). V lost 0 bases and J 8 bases, leaving 10 bases between the germline ends. The V gene's germline CDR1 is LGHDT and CDR2 YNNKEL (reference sequence). The CDR3 spans 13 residues. The CDR3 sequence: CASSQEGGREAFF. CDR3 nucleotides: TGTGCCAGCAGCCAAGAGGGGGGGAGGGAAGCTTTCTTT.

CDR3 region: CASSRGTQTNYGYTF. In DNA, the CDR3 is TGTGCCAGCTCACGAGGGACACAGACTAACTATGGCTACACCTTC. The chain combines TRBV18 with TRBJ1-2; D may be TRBD1 (6 bases). CDR1 and CDR2 from the germline V gene are KGHSH and LQKENI. V was pared by 4 bases and J by 0 bases, with 12 bases between. The CDR3 totals 15 residues.

The chain employs TRBV6-2 or TRBV6-3 and TRBJ1-2, with D possibly being TRBD1 (5 bases). Germline lookup yields CDR1 MNHEY and CDR2 SVGEGT. The CDR3 runs 13 residues. Trimming shortened V by 2 bases and J by 4 bases, and 8 bases separated the two germline ends. The DNA for the CDR3 is TGTGCCAGCAGTTACGACAGATTCTATGGCTACACCTTC. It specifies CASSYDRFYGYTF.

In its sample, this clone was seen once. This rearrangement joins TRBV24-1 to TRBJ2-3, with 15 bases identical to TRBD2. Germline V gene lookup returns CDR1 KGHDR and CDR2 SFDVKD. V was pared by 3 bases and J by 5 bases, with 11 bases of the junction left unmatched. The CDR3 covers 19 residues. The CDR3 DNA sequence: TGTGCCACCAGTGATCGACCGGGACTAGCGGGGGGCCGGGGAGATACGCAGTATTTT. As protein: CATSDRPGLAGGRGDTQYF.

The genes are TRBV18 and TRBJ2-2, with TRBD2 matching 9 bases. The length of the CDR3 is 17 residues. The trim removed 4 bases at V and 1 base at J, leaving 7 bases unmatched. The germline V gene encodes CDR1 KGHSH and CDR2 LQKENI. In nucleotides, the CDR3 is TGTGCCAGCTCACAACTTACACTAGCGGGGAACACCGGGGAGCTGTTTTTT. Protein: CASSQLTLAGNTGELFF.

The count of this clone is one. The chain is built from TRBV27 and TRBJ2-3; TRBD2 aligns across 8 bases. The length of the CDR3 is 18 residues. Trimming removed 8 bases from V and 2 bases from J; junction bases left unmatched: 18. Germline CDR1 and CDR2: MNHEY and SMNVEV (reference sequence). The CDR3 loop is CASANRVRLAGSTDTQYF. The CDR3 DNA is TGTGCCAGCGCCAATCGGGTTAGGTTAGCGGGGTCCACAGATACGCAGTATTTT.

On this clone: Different DNA sequences within this sample yield the same CDR3. V is TRBV12-3 or TRBV12-4 and J is TRBJ2-5; no reliable D call. The CDR3 contains 12 residues. V was cut by 0 bases and J by 5 bases, with 4 bases left in between. DNA of the CDR3: TGTGCCAGCAGTTTAGCGAGGGAGACCCAGTACTTC. Translating it yields CASSLARETQYF.

The chain employs TRBV19 and TRBJ1-2; D is perhaps TRBD1 (6 bases). Germline CDR1 LNHDA, CDR2 SQIVND (reference sequence). CDR3 length equals 15 residues. Trimming took 5 bases from V and 3 from J, leaving 16 bases between them. DNA of the CDR3: TGTGCCAGTAGTGCCAACAGGGTGACGGACTATGGCTACACCTTC. Translation: CASSANRVTDYGYTF.

The CDR3 region is CASSQRRANTGELFF. CDR3 nucleotides: TGCGCCAGCAGCCAACGACGGGCGAACACCGGGGAGCTGTTTTTT. The chain has TRBV4-1 and TRBJ2-2; D ambiguous. From germline, CDR1 is MGHRA and CDR2 YSYEKL. CDR3 length equals 15 residues. Trimming stripped 2 bases from V and 0 bases from J, with 7 bases between.

The chain combines TRBV19 with TRBJ1-5; tentatively, D is TRBD1 (5 bases). Germline loops: CDR1 LNHDA, CDR2 SQIVND (reference sequence). The CDR3 loop spans 16 amino acids. V was cut by 4 bases and J by 3 bases, with 16 bases left in between. CDR3 in DNA: TGTGCCAGTAGTAGGGGGGGAAGGGGACTCAATCAGCCCCAGCATTTT. It codes for CASSRGGRGLNQPQHF.